Detailed here is one TCR beta chain. The target antigen is unknown. These data originate in a study of T cell responses to AZD1222 COVID-19 vaccine. Study-level points and caveats: Dominant CD4 TCR responses targeted spike regions 160-218 and 743-854. After two AZD1222 doses, spike-specific TCR breadth and depth rose versus day 0.

The repertoire was sequenced with immunoSEQ multiplex PCR; TCRdb's copy has only in-frame clones and lacks some. The repertoire holds about 190,000 clones, with about 89% as singletons. This CDR3 has 14 amino acids. Trimming shortened V by 3 bases and J by 1 base, and 9 bases separated the two germline ends. Germline assignment: CDR1 LNHDA and CDR2 SQIVND (reference sequence). This specimen was peripheral blood, taken on day 0 of MenACWY control vaccination. The clonotype was recovered from an adult in good health. This chain connects TRBV19 to TRBJ1-1; D perhaps matches TRBD1 (6 bases). CDR3 in DNA: TGTGCCAGTAGTATCGGACAGAGGAACACTGAAGCTTTCTTT. As protein: CASSIGQRNTEAFF.